This passage covers 19 T cell receptor beta chains from one sample sequenced in a study of T cells after yellow fever vaccination. TCRdb processed the 5' RACE reads anew with MiXCR; each CDR3 protein has one entry. The data show about 200,000 distinct CDR3 sequences, less than 3.5% seen once. The specimen comprised CD4+ T cells sorted from PBMCs, sampled 10 days after the yellow fever booster vaccination. Receptor source: a man between 18 and 35 years old who received the YFV17D yellow fever vaccine.

This clonotype appeared many times. This chain uses TRBV7-2 with TRBJ2-1; 7 bases are shared with TRBD1. Unmatched junction bases numbered 12, after V lost 4 bases and J lost 9 bases. CDR1 SGHTA and CDR2 FQGNSA come from the germline V gene. This CDR3 is 15 amino acids long. The CDR3 region has the DNA TGTGCCAGCAGCTGGTCCTTTTACAGGGGTGGTGAGCAGTTCTTC. Protein: CASSWSFYRGGEQFF.

This clonotype was counted a few times. The chain uses TRBV20-1 and TRBJ2-1; TRBD2 matches at 7 bases. There are 15 residues in the CDR3. J lost 0 bases, V lost 6 bases, and 8 bases had no gene match. CDR1 DFQATT and CDR2 SNEGSKA come from the germline V gene (reference sequence). CDR3 sequence: CSALSGASSYNEQFF. The CDR3 bases are TGCAGTGCGTTGAGCGGGGCGAGCTCCTACAATGAGCAGTTCTTC.

A few counts support this clonotype. V and J are TRBV2 and TRBJ2-2, with D possibly matching TRBD1 (6 bases). CDR3 length: 15 residues. V dropped 8 bases and J dropped 0 bases, with 13 bases sitting between them. Per the germline V gene, CDR1 is SNHLY and CDR2 is FYNNEI. CDR3 bases: TGTGCCAGCCATCAACAGGGACCGAACACCGGGGAGCTGTTTTTT. Protein sequence: CASHQQGPNTGELFF.

This clonotype was picked up many times. J is TRBJ2-6 and V is TRBV10-1; D unresolved. The V and J ends lost 3 bases and 2 bases respectively, with 8 bases between them. From germline, CDR1 is WNHNN and CDR2 SYGVQD (reference sequence). The CDR3 runs 15 residues. The chain's CDR3 is CASSDPKTGANVLTF. CDR3 nucleotides: TGCGCCAGCAGTGACCCCAAAACTGGGGCCAACGTCCTGACTTTC.

The table lists this clonotype with many counts. The chain combines TRBV20-1 with TRBJ2-1; D gene uncertain. Germline V lookup: CDR1 DFQATT, CDR2 SNEGSKA (reference sequence). The CDR3 is 11 amino acids. V lost 3 bases and J 4 bases, leaving 4 bases between the germline ends. This CDR3 reads CSASSYNEQFF. DNA for the CDR3: TGCAGTGCTAGCTCTTACAATGAGCAGTTCTTC.

The CDR3 DNA reads TGTGCCAGCAGTTTATCTACACCGGGGGACATTCAGTACTTC. The encoded protein is CASSLSTPGDIQYF. The chain joins TRBV27 to TRBJ2-4; TRBD2 might be the D (6 bases). Per the germline V gene, CDR1 is MNHEY and CDR2 is SMNVEV (reference sequence). Trimming pared 0 bases from V and 8 bases from J, leaving 11 bases between. The CDR3 runs 14 residues.

This clonotype has at least ten counts. The genes are TRBV20-1 and TRBJ1-5; D may be TRBD1 (6 bases). The CDR3 spans 12 residues. CDR1 DFQATT and CDR2 SNEGSKA come from the germline V gene (reference sequence). The ends were cut back, 5 bases at V and 7 bases at J, with 12 bases in the middle. The CDR3: CSAATGPQPQHF. In DNA form, the CDR3 reads TGCAGTGCTGCGACAGGACCCCAGCCCCAGCATTTT.

This clonotype was found a few times. This sequence joins TRBV14 and TRBJ2-6; D may be TRBD1 (6 bases). Germline V lookup: CDR1 SGHDN, CDR2 FVKESK. Trimming took 4 bases from V and 0 from J, leaving 7 bases between them. The CDR3 sequence is 15 residues long. The CDR3 DNA is TGTGCCAGCAGCCCGGGACACTCTGGGGCCAACGTCCTGACTTTC. Protein sequence: CASSPGHSGANVLTF.

This chain connects TRBV7-2 to TRBJ2-3; a weak D match, TRBD1 (6 bases). V was trimmed by 1 base and J by 3 bases, leaving 14 bases between them. The CDR3 runs 16 residues. Germline values: CDR1 SGHTA, CDR2 FQGNSA. The CDR3 nucleotides are TGTGCCAGCAGCTTAGGGGCGCTGGGGGCGACAGATACGCAGTATTTT. Protein product: CASSLGALGATDTQYF.

This clonotype was seen many times. The CDR3 nucleotides are TGTGCCAGCAGCAAGTCACAGGGGGCTGCGAACACCGGGGAGCTGTTTTTT. Encoded protein: CASSKSQGAANTGELFF. This sequence joins TRBV7-9 and TRBJ2-2; 9 bases line up with TRBD1. The CDR3 runs to 17 residues. V shed 5 bases and J 0 bases; nucleotides not matched to a gene: 7. Germline CDR1 reads SEHNR; CDR2 reads FQNEAQ (reference sequence).

Only a few counts were recorded for this clonotype. The genes are TRBV20-1 and TRBJ1-2; D remains unclear. The CDR3 is 12 amino acids. Germline V CDR1 and CDR2: DFQATT, SNEGSKA (reference sequence). Trimming removed 3 bases at V and 8 bases at J, with 13 bases between. The CDR3 region is CSASGGLHGYTF. For the CDR3, the DNA is TGCAGTGCTAGTGGCGGTCTTCACGGCTACACCTTC.

This clonotype was recorded at least ten times. The chain is built from TRBV28 and TRBJ1-5; D gene uncertain. V was clipped by 7 bases and J by 0 bases, with 7 bases between them. This CDR3 contains 13 residues. Germline assignment: CDR1 MDHEN and CDR2 SYDVKM. The CDR3 protein is CASNQNSNQPQHF. DNA for the CDR3: TGTGCCAGCAATCAAAATAGCAATCAGCCCCAGCATTTT.

This clonotype was found a few times. The V call is TRBV5-6, the J call TRBJ1-1; a weak D match, TRBD1 (6 bases). Germline CDR1 reads SGHDT; CDR2 reads YYEEEE. V dropped 3 bases and J dropped 4 bases, with 19 bases sitting between them. The CDR3 is made up of 16 amino acids. CDR3 nucleotide sequence: TGTGCCAGCAGCTGGAGATACAGGGATTGGGGCACTGAAGCTTTCTTT. Its translation is CASSWRYRDWGTEAFF.

In this sample, this clonotype turned up many times. The gene calls are TRBV6-2 or TRBV6-3 and TRBJ1-1; no definite D call. From germline, CDR1 is MNHEY and CDR2 SVGEGT. The germline V and J ends were trimmed by 7 bases and 0 bases, with 9 bases remaining between them. This CDR3 spans 13 amino acids. This CDR3 reads CASTRPVNTEAFF. As DNA, the CDR3 is TGTGCCAGCACGCGCCCGGTGAACACTGAAGCTTTCTTT.

This clonotype was counted between two and nine times. The chain employs TRBV30 and TRBJ2-2; 10 bases are a match to TRBD1. Germline CDR1 GTSNPN, CDR2 SVGIG (reference sequence). V gave up 2 bases and J gave up 7 bases; unmatched junction bases: 10. The CDR3 is 16 residues long. The DNA for the CDR3 is TGTGCCTGGAGTCCCCTTGACAGGGGGCTTGGCGGGGAGCTGTTTTTT. Translating it yields CAWSPLDRGLGGELFF.

This clonotype was detected many times. This sequence joins TRBV4-3 and TRBJ1-6; D is ambiguous. Germline CDR1 reads LGHNA; CDR2 reads YSLEER. The CDR3 has 14 residues. Trimming took 0 bases from V and 14 from J, leaving 14 bases between them. CDR3: CASSQDRKGPSLHF. For the CDR3, the DNA is TGCGCCAGCAGCCAAGATCGAAAGGGTCCATCCCTCCACTTT.

This clonotype has at least ten counts. V and J are TRBV6-2 or TRBV6-3 and TRBJ1-5; D gene ambiguous. V was clipped by 7 bases and J by 3 bases, with 10 bases between them. Germline loops: CDR1 MNHEY, CDR2 SVGEGT. CDR3 size: 13 residues. In DNA form, the CDR3 reads TGTGCCAGCACTTGGACGGACAATCAGCCCCAGCATTTT. This codes for CASTWTDNQPQHF.

This clonotype was seen at least ten times. This chain connects TRBV30 to TRBJ1-5, with D maybe TRBD1 (5 bases). The V gene lost 3 bases and the J gene lost 9 bases, with 15 bases spanning the gap. The CDR3 has 13 amino acids. Germline CDR1 GTSNPN, CDR2 SVGIG (reference sequence). DNA for the CDR3: TGTGCCTGGAGCGGGGACGCGGCGGGGCCCCAGCATTTT. Translating gives CAWSGDAAGPQHF.

The table lists this clonotype with a few counts. This rearrangement joins TRBV7-2 to TRBJ2-7, with 7 bases aligning to TRBD2. In germline, CDR1 is SGHTA, CDR2 FQGNSA. The J segment lost 3 bases and the V segment lost 3 bases, leaving 2 bases of the junction unmatched. The CDR3 is 13 amino acids. In DNA form, the CDR3 reads TGTGCCAGCAGCTTCTCGGGGGGCTACGAGCAGTACTTC. Its protein is CASSFSGGYEQYF.